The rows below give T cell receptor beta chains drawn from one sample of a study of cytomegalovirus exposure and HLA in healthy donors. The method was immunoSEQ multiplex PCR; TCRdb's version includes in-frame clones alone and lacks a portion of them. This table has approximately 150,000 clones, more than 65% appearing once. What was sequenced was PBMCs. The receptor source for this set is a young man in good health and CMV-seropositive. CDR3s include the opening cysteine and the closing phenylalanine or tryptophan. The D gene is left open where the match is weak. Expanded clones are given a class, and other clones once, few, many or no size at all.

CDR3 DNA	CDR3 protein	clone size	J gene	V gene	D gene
TGTGCCAGCAGGAAAGGACTAGCGTCCTACGAGCAGTACTTC	CASRKGLASYEQYF	NA	TRBJ2-7	TRBV27	TRBD2
TGTGCCAGCAGCCCCCTAGCGGGAGGGGTCACAGATACGCAGTATTTT	CASSPLAGGVTDTQYF	NA	TRBJ2-3	TRBV5-5	TRBD2
TGTGCCAGCAGCTTACGAGCGGGGGGGATAGATACGCAGTATTTT	CASSLRAGGIDTQYF	NA	TRBJ2-3	TRBV11-2	TRBD2
TGTGCCAGCTCACAAAACAGGGGAACTAATGAAAAACTGTTTTTT	CASSQNRGTNEKLFF	NA	TRBJ1-4	TRBV18	TRBD1
TGCGCCAGCAGCCAAGAAGGGGCAGAGGCCGGGGAGCTGTTTTTT	CASSQEGAEAGELFF	once	TRBJ2-2	TRBV4-1	NA
TGTGCCAGCAGCCAGGGTTACGGCTATGGCTACACCTTC	CASSQGYGYGYTF	NA	TRBJ1-2	TRBV27	NA
TGCGCCAGCAGCCTCAGACAGGGGGACGAGCAGTACTTC	CASSLRQGDEQYF	NA	TRBJ2-7	TRBV4-1	TRBD1
TGTGCCAGCTCACCACAGTCTAGACAGCCCCAGCATTTT	CASSPQSRQPQHF	NA	TRBJ1-5	TRBV18	NA
TGTTCCAGCAGCTTGGGGGAGGGTGAAGCTTTCTTT	CSSSLGEGEAFF	few	TRBJ1-1	TRBV7-9	NA
TGTGCCACCAGCAGATGGGGCGGAGAGACCCAGTACTTC	CATSRWGGETQYF	NA	TRBJ2-5	TRBV15	NA
TGTGCCAGCAGTACACGACAGGGTACAGATACGCAGTATTTT	CASSTRQGTDTQYF	NA	TRBJ2-3	TRBV6-1	TRBD1
TGTGCCAGCAGCTCAGTTGGGGGGGAGACCCAGTACTTC	CASSSVGGETQYF	NA	TRBJ2-5	TRBV7-9	NA